This TCR beta chain was recorded in a study of CD8 T cells in Susac syndrome (dated by TCRdb to 2018 to 2020). Background on the whole study: Among the Susac syndrome patients who were sequenced, clinically active disease was present in 5 or 6 and clinical remission was observed in about eight. At blood withdrawal, Susac syndrome patients were either therapy-naive, taking corticosteroids (in some cases with IVIg as well), or taking IVIg alone. The study used repertoire sequencing to test whether antigen drove CD8+ T cell activation and differentiation in Susac syndrome. CD8+ T cell repertoire clonality was compared between around eleven healthy donors, some 14 Susac syndrome patients and roughly 15 multiple sclerosis patients. The full study reports these points: The study acknowledged that relatively few individuals were included in the TCR sequencing and HLA analysis. Sixteen Susac-specific public clones were identified in the total CD8+ repertoire, and a few Susac-specific public clones were identified in the CD8+ TEMRA repertoire. CD8+ repertoires in Susac syndrome showed clonal expansion, which was highest in CD8+ TEMRA cells and was greater in clinically active patients than in remitting patients.

RNA was extracted with the RNeasy kit and roughly 0.45 to 1 ug was reverse transcribed using random hexamers. The immunoSEQ multiplex PCR assay, which covers 54 Vbeta and 13 Jbeta segments, was used to amplify TCR beta CDR3 regions. To correct PCR amplification bias, a synthetic template baseline was used for both primer optimization and computational correction. The study's own analysis went as follows. Reads were annotated to V, D and J genes according to IMGT and were analyzed with immunoSEQ Analyzer, with only productive sequences retained. Clonality was calculated as one minus the Shannon entropy normalized by log2 of the number of productive unique sequences. For each patient and control, public and private clones were evaluated within the 100 most prevalent clones. Clones were defined as Susac-specific if absent from the healthy and MS cohorts, from 1052 published viral clones and from other ImmuneACCESS disease sequences. The raw public data were reprocessed by TCRdb itself: fastp quality trimming at Q25, MiXCR clonotype calling, in-frame beta chains only. Each record represents a unique CDR3 protein, reported with the most common genes and DNA among its rows. The authors' filters were not applied to this entry. The sample table holds about 81,000 distinct CDR3 sequences, of which around 94% were seen once. The top ten constitute under 1% of the sample.

A single count supports this clonotype. Its recognized antigen is unknown. It has no much larger one-base neighbor in the sample; base qualities were not kept. One read amounts to weak evidence. Peripheral blood CD8+ and CD4+ T cells from healthy donors, Susac syndrome patients and multiple sclerosis patients were profiled by high-throughput TCR beta sequencing. Susac syndrome patients met recently defined diagnostic criteria for definite or probable disease. Bulk CD8+ and CD4+ T cells were purified by magnetic negative isolation, whereas CD8+ TEMRA cells were enriched by FACS. Blood was drawn into EDTA tubes, processed within 24 hours, and PBMCs were isolated by density gradient centrifugation. PBMCs intended for TCR sequencing were cryopreserved in liquid nitrogen and thawed later in a water bath at 37 degrees C. The sorted or isolated CD4+, CD8+ and CD8+ TEMRA cells had a purity of 90% or higher.

Relative to germline, V is 3 bases shorter and J is 0 bases shorter, with 12 bases between their ends. Inclusive of the bounding cysteine and phenylalanine, the CDR3 is 16 residues long. Kept here is only the CDR3 DNA, which spans 48 bases and is read in frame from base 1. Via the germline V gene, CDR1 is SGHDN and CDR2 FVKESK. This TCR derives from a human donor with Susac syndrome. Material for sequencing was CD8+ T cells from PBMCs. The sequence joins TRBV14 to TRBJ2-1, with the D gene call left open. CDR3 protein: CASSHSRLASYNEQFF. The nucleotides are TGTGCCAGCAGCCATAGCCGGCTGGCCTCCTACAATGAGCAGTTCTTC.